The clone carrying this T cell receptor beta chain was seen more than once but under ten times. This sample was included in a study of cytomegalovirus exposure and HLA in healthy donors. The CDR3 is 14 residues long. V was pared by 4 bases and J by 1 base, with 3 bases of the junction left unmatched. CDR1 is SGDLS and CDR2 is YYNGEE in the germline V gene. The PCR made use of 60 Vbeta and 13 Jbeta primers. Libraries were prepared by immunoSEQ multiplex PCR; TCRdb keeps only in-frame clonotypes and omits some of them. The sample has around 70,000 clones; roughly two thirds are singletons. The TCR comes from a man aged 60 to 75 in good health and CMV-seropositive. Sequences were obtained from PBMCs. The chain recombines TRBV9 with TRBJ2-3; TRBD2 aligns across 7 bases. The CDR3 DNA reads as TGTGCCAGCAGCTTCAGCGGGGGCACAGATACGCAGTATTTT. This gives the protein CASSFSGGTDTQYF.